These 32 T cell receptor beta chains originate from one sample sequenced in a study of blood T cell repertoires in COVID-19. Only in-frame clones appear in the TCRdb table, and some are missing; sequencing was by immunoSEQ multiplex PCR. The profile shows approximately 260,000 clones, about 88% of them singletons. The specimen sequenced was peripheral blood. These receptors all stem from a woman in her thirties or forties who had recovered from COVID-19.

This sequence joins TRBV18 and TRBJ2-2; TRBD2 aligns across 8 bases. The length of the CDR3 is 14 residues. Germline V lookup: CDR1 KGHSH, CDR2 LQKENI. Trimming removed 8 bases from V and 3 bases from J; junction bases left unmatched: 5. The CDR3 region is CASRAGADTGELFF. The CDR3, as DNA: TGTGCCAGCCGAGCGGGGGCGGACACCGGGGAGCTGTTTTTT. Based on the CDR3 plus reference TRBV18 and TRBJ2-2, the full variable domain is NAGVMQNPRHLVRRRGQEARLRCSPMKGHSHVYWYRQLPEEGLKFMVYLQKENIIDESGMPKERFSAEFPKEGPSILRIQQVVRGDSAAYFCASRAGADTGELFFGEGSRLTVL.

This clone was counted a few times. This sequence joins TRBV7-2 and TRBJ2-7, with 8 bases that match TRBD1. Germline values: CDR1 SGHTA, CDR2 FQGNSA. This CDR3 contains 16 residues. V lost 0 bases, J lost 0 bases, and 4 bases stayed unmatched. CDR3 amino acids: CASSLAGTGISYEQYF. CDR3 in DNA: TGTGCCAGCAGCTTAGCCGGGACAGGTATCTCCTACGAGCAGTACTTC. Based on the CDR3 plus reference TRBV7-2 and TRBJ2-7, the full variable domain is GAGVSQSPSNKVTEKGKDVELRCDPISGHTALYWYRQSLGQGLEFLIYFQGNSAPDKSGLPSDRFSAERTGGSVSTLTIQRTQQEDSAVYLCASSLAGTGISYEQYFGPGTRLTVT.

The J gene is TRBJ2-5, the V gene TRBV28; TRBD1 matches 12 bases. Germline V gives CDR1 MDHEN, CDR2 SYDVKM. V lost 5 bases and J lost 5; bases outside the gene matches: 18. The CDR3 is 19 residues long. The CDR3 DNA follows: TGTGCCAGCAGTCCACCCCTTGGGGGAGTGGGACAGGGGGCTGAGACCCAGTACTTC. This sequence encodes CASSPPLGGVGQGAETQYF.

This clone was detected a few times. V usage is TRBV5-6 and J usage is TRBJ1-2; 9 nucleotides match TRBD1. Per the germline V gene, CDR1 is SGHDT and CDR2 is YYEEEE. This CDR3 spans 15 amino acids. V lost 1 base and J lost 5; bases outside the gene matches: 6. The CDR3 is CASSLYRDRVYGYTF. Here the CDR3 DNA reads TGTGCCAGCAGCTTGTACCGGGACAGGGTTTATGGCTACACCTTC.

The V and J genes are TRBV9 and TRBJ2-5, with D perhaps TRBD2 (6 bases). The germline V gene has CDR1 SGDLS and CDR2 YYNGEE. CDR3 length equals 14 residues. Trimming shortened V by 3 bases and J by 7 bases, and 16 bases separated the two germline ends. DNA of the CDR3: TGTGCCAGCAGCGCCTTAGCGGAGCTGGCGACCCAGTACTTC. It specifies CASSALAELATQYF.

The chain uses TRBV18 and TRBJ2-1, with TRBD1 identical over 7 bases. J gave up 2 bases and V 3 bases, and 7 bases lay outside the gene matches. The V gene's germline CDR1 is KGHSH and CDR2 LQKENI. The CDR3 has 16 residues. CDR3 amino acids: CASSPNRQGTYNEQFF. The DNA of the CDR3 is TGTGCCAGCTCACCGAATCGACAGGGAACCTACAATGAGCAGTTCTTC.

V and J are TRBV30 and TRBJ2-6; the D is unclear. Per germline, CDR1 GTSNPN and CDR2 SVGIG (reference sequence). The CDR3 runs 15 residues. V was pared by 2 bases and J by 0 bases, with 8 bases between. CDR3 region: CAWSSWLSGANVLTF. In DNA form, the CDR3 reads TGTGCCTGGAGTTCTTGGCTCTCTGGGGCCAACGTCCTGACTTTC.

CDR3 loop: CASSPGQHNSPLHF. The CDR3 bases are TGTGCCAGTAGTCCGGGACAGCATAATTCACCCCTCCACTTT. The V and J genes are TRBV19 and TRBJ1-6; TRBD1 matches at 7 bases. CDR1 is LNHDA, CDR2 SQIVND, per germline (reference sequence). Germline trimming cut 5 bases from V and 5 bases from J; bases unmatched to any gene: 3. CDR3 size: 14 residues.

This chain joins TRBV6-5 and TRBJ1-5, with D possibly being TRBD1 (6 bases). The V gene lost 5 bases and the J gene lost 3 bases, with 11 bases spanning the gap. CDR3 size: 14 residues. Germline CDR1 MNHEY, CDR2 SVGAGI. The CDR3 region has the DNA TGTGCCAGCAGTACGACAGGAAACAATCAGCCCCAGCATTTT. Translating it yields CASSTTGNNQPQHF.

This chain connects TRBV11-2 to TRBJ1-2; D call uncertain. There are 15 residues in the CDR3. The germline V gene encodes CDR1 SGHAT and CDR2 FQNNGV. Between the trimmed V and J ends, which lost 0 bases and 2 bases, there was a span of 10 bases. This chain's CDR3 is CASSLDEGANYGYTF. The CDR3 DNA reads TGTGCCAGCAGCTTAGACGAGGGAGCCAACTATGGCTACACCTTC.

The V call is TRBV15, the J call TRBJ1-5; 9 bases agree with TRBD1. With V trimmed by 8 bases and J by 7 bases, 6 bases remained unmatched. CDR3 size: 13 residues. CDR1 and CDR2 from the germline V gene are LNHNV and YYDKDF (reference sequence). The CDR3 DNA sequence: TGTGCCACCGGAGGACAGGGGCTCCAGCCCCAGCATTTT. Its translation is CATGGQGLQPQHF.

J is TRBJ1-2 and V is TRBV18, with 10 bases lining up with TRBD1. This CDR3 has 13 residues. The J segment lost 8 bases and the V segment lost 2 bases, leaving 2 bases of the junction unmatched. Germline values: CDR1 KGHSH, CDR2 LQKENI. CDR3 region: CASSPDRGLGYTF. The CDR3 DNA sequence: TGTGCCAGCTCACCAGACAGGGGGCTCGGCTACACCTTC.

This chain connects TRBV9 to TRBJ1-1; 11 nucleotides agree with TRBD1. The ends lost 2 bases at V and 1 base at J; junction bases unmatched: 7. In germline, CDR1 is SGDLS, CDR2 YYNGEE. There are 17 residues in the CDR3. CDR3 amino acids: CASSVTSGTGGNTEAFF. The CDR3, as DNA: TGTGCCAGCAGCGTGACCTCCGGGACAGGGGGGAACACTGAAGCTTTCTTT.

The CDR3 DNA reads TGTGCCAGCAGCGCCCACAGGACAGGGGGGTACACTGAAGCTTTCTTT. Encoded protein: CASSAHRTGGYTEAFF. The V call is TRBV9, the J call TRBJ1-1; 10 bases align to TRBD1. This CDR3 contains 16 residues. The trim removed 3 bases at V and 3 bases at J, leaving 8 bases unmatched. Per the germline V gene, CDR1 is SGDLS and CDR2 is YYNGEE.

The CDR3 nucleotides are TGTGCCAGCAGCCCTACAGGGGCATCCGAGCAGTACTTC. This encodes CASSPTGASEQYF. This chain links TRBV7-9 with TRBJ2-7, with 7 bases fitting TRBD1. The junction had 7 bases not matched to a gene; V was cut back by 5 bases and J by 6 bases. Germline V gene sequence: CDR1 SEHNR, CDR2 FQNEAQ (reference sequence). This CDR3 is built from 13 residues. The whole variable domain, remainder taken from reference TRBV7-9 and TRBJ2-7, is DTGVSQNPRHKITKRGQNVTFRCDPISEHNRLYWYRQTLGQGPEFLTYFQNEAQLEKSRLLSDRFSAERPKGSFSTLEIQRTEQGDSAMYLCASSPTGASEQYFGPGTRLTVT.

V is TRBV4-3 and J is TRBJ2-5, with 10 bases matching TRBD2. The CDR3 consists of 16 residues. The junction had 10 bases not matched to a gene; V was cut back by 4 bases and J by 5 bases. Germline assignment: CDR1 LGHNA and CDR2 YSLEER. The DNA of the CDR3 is TGCGCCAGCAGCCGCTTTCTAGCGGGGGCCGAGGAGACCCAGTACTTC. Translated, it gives CASSRFLAGAEETQYF.

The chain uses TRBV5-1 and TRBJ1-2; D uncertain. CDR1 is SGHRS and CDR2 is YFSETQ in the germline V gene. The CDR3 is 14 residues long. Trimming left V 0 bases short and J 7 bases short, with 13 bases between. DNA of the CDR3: TGCGCCAGCAGCTTGGCCAACGGGTACTCTGGCTACACCTTC. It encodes CASSLANGYSGYTF. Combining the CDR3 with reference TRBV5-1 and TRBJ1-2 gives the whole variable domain KAGVTQTPRYLIKTRGQQVTLSCSPISGHRSVSWYQQTPGQGLQFLFEYFSETQRNKGNFPGRFSGRQFSNSRSEMNVSTLELGDSALYLCASSLANGYSGYTFGSGTRLTVV.

CDR3 residues: CASSYSPLAGGNEQFF. The CDR3, as DNA: TGTGCCAGCAGTTACTCTCCTCTAGCGGGAGGAAATGAGCAGTTCTTC. The rearrangement joins TRBV6-5 to TRBJ2-1, with 11 positions matching TRBD2. From germline, CDR1 is MNHEY and CDR2 SVGAGI. The trim removed 0 bases at V and 7 bases at J, leaving 5 bases unmatched. This CDR3 spans 16 amino acids.

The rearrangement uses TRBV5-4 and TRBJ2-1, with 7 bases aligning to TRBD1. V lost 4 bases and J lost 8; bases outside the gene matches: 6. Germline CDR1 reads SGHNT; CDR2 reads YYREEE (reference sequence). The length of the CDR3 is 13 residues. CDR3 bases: TGTGCCAGCAGCATCAGGGGGATGGATGAGCAGTTCTTC. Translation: CASSIRGMDEQFF.

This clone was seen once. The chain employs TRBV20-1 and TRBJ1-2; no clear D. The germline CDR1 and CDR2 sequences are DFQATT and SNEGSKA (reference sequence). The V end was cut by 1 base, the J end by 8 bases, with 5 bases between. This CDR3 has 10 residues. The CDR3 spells CSARAEGYTF. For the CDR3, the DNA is TGCAGTGCTAGAGCGGAGGGCTACACCTTC.

This CDR3 reads CASSHGTGGFQGQETQYF. The CDR3 DNA reads as TGTGCCAGTAGCCACGGGACAGGGGGCTTCCAGGGCCAAGAGACCCAGTACTTC. The chain joins TRBV19 to TRBJ2-5, with 12 bases identical to TRBD1. The V gene's germline CDR1 is LNHDA and CDR2 SQIVND (reference sequence). This CDR3 contains 18 residues. Trimming removed 6 bases from V and 1 base from J; junction bases left unmatched: 12.

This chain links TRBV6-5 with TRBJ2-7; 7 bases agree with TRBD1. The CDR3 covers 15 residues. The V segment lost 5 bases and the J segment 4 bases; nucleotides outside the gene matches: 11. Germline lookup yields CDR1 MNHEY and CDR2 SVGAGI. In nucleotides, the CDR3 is TGTGCCAGCAGTCCACAGGGGACACGGTCTTACGAGCAGTACTTC. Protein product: CASSPQGTRSYEQYF.

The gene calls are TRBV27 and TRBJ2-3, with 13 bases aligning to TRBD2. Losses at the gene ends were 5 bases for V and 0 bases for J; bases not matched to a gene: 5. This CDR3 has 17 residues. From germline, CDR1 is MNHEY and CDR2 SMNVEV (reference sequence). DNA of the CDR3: TGTGCCAGCAGTCCTGGGACTAGCGGGACCAGCACAGATACGCAGTATTTT. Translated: CASSPGTSGTSTDTQYF.

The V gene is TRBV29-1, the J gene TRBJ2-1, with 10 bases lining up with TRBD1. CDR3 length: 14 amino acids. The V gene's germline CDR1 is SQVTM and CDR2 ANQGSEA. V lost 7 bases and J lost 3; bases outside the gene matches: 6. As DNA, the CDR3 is TGCAGCGACCACCGGGACAGGGGCTACAATGAGCAGTTCTTC. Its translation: CSDHRDRGYNEQFF.

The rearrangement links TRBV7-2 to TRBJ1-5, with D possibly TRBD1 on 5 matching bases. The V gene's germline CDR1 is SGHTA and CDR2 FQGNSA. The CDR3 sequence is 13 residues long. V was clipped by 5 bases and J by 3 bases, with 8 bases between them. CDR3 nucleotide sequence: TGTGCCAGCAGCGAGACAGTCAATCAGCCCCAGCATTTT. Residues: CASSETVNQPQHF. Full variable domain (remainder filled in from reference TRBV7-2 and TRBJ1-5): GAGVSQSPSNKVTEKGKDVELRCDPISGHTALYWYRQSLGQGLEFLIYFQGNSAPDKSGLPSDRFSAERTGGSVSTLTIQRTQQEDSAVYLCASSETVNQPQHFGDGTRLSIL.

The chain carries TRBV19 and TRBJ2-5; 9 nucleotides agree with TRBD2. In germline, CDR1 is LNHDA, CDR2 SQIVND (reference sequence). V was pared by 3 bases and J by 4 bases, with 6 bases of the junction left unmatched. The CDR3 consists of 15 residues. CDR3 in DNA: TGTGCCAGTAGTATGAGGGCGGGAGGGCCAGAGACCCAGTACTTC. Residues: CASSMRAGGPETQYF.

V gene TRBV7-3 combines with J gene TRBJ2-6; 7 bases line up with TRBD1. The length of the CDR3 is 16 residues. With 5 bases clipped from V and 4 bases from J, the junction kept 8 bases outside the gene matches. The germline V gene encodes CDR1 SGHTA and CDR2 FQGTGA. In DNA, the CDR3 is TGTGCCAGCAGCCAAAACAGGGGAGCAGGGGCCAACGTCCTGACTTTC. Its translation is CASSQNRGAGANVLTF.

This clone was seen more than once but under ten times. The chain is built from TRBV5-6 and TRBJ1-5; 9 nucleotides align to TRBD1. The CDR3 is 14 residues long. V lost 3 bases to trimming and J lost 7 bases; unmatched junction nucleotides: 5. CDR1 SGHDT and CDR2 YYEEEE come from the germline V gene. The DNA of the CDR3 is TGTGCCAGCAGCTACAGGGGGCTCTTGCAGCCCCAGCATTTT. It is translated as CASSYRGLLQPQHF.

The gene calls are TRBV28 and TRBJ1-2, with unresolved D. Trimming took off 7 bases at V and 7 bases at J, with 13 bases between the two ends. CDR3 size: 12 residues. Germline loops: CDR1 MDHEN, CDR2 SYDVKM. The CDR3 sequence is CASTGGPTGYTF. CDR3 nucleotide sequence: TGTGCCAGCACTGGAGGTCCCACTGGCTACACCTTC.

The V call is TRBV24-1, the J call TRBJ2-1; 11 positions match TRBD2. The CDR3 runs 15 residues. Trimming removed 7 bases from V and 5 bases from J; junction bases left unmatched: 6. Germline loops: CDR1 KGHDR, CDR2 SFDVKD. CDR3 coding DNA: TGTGCCACCAGAAATAGCGGGAGGGGGAACAATGAGCAGTTCTTC. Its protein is CATRNSGRGNNEQFF.

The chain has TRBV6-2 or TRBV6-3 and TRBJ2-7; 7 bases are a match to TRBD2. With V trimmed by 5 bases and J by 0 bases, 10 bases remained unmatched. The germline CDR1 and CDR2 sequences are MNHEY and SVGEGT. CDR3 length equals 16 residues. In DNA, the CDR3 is TGTGCCAGCAGTCAAGCGGGGATCGGCCCCTCCTACGAGCAGTACTTC. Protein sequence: CASSQAGIGPSYEQYF.

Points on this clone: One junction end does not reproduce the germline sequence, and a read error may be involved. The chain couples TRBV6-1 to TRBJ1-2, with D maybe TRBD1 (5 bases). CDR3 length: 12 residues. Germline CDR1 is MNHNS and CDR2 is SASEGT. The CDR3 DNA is TGTGCCAGCAGTGAAGTCAGGACAAAGGGTTCTTTC. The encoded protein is CASSEVRTKGSF.